Included here is one TCR beta chain sequence, with context. V was clipped by 0 bases and J by 2 bases; unmatched bases: 3. Germline V gene lookup returns CDR1 LNHDA and CDR2 SQIVND (reference sequence). This CDR3 is built from 15 residues. This specimen comes from a study of blood T cell repertoires in COVID-19. Profiling relied on immunoSEQ multiplex PCR, and the TCRdb table lists in-frame clones only, not all of them. The sample records fewer than 80,000 clones, 89% being singletons. This TCR came from a woman aged 45-65 years with active COVID-19. The chain couples TRBV19 to TRBJ1-2, with 7 bases aligning to TRBD1. The sequenced sample consisted of peripheral blood. CDR3 DNA: TGTGCCAGTAGTATAGAAGGGACAGAGAACTATGGCTACACCTTC. This codes for CASSIEGTENYGYTF. The full variable domain, in which reference TRBV19 and TRBJ1-2 provide the parts outside the CDR3, is DGGITQSPKYLFRKEGQNVTLSCEQNLNHDAMYWYRQDPGQGLRLIYYSQIVNDFQKGDIAEGYSVSREKKESFPLTVTSAQKNPTAFYLCASSIEGTENYGYTFGSGTRLTVV.